These 23 T cell receptor beta chains originate from one sample sequenced in a study of T-cell memory formation after mild COVID-19. TCRdb independently ran MiXCR on the 5' RACE reads; one entry per CDR3 protein. The sample lists hundreds of thousands of distinct CDR3 sequences, roughly 15% occurring once. Input material: PBMCs or a T cell subset sorted from them (not recorded which). The source of these receptors is a man between 18 and 29 years old who had mild COVID-19 (a few samples of this study predate the infection). Cell type and time point are not known.

There are a few counts of this clonotype. The chain couples TRBV12-3 or TRBV12-4 to TRBJ1-1, with unresolved D. Trimming took 3 bases from V and 11 from J, leaving 13 bases between them. The CDR3 spans 12 residues. DNA of the CDR3: TGTGCCAGCAGTTTTGAGCCCACTGGGGCTTTCTTT. Translation: CASSFEPTGAFF.

This clonotype has at least ten counts. The V call is TRBV2, the J call TRBJ2-7; 7 positions match TRBD1. The V gene's germline CDR1 is SNHLY and CDR2 FYNNEI. V lost 7 bases, J lost 0 bases, and 9 bases stayed unmatched. The CDR3 consists of 15 residues. The CDR3 DNA sequence: TGTGCCAGCACGTATCGGACAGGAACCTCCTACGAGCAGTACGTC. Protein: CASTYRTGTSYEQYV.

V and J are TRBV7-9 and TRBJ2-7; D not resolved. This CDR3 contains 13 residues. CDR1 and CDR2 from the germline V gene are SEHNR and FQNEAQ (reference sequence). Deletions cut 4 bases from V and 4 bases from J, with 11 bases between. CDR3 in amino acids: CASSSQTGYEQYF. The CDR3, as DNA: TGTGCCAGCAGCTCCCAGACGGGTTACGAGCAGTACTTC.

This clonotype has just a few counts. The genes are TRBV20-1 and TRBJ1-3; D is undetermined. The CDR3 extends over 15 amino acids. The germline gives CDR1 DFQATT, CDR2 SNEGSKA (reference sequence). Trimming cost V 5 bases and J 5 bases, with 19 bases left between them. CDR3 sequence reads: CSAARRGPLRNTIYF. The CDR3 bases are TGCAGTGCTGCCAGACGAGGGCCCCTCCGAAACACCATATATTTT.

The chain uses TRBV7-2 and TRBJ2-5; 9 nucleotides align to TRBD2. The junction had 7 bases not matched to a gene; V was cut back by 10 bases and J by 4 bases. CDR1 SGHTA and CDR2 FQGNSA come from the germline V gene. The CDR3 totals 13 residues. The CDR3 here is CATGGAGGETQYF. The CDR3 nucleotides read TGTGCCACTGGGGGAGCGGGGGGAGAGACCCAGTACTTC.

This clonotype showed up many times. This sequence joins TRBV7-2 and TRBJ1-1, with D hard to call. CDR3 size: 15 residues. V dropped 2 bases and J dropped 1 base, with 11 bases sitting between them. Germline V gene data show CDR1 as SGHTA and CDR2 as FQGNSA. The CDR3 nucleotides read TGTGCCAGCAGCTTATATACGGTACAGAACACTGAAGCTTTCTTT. Translated, it gives CASSLYTVQNTEAFF. The whole variable domain, remainder taken from reference TRBV7-2 and TRBJ1-1, is GAGVSQSPSNKVTEKGKDVELRCDPISGHTALYWYRQSLGQGLEFLIYFQGNSAPDKSGLPSDRFSAERTGGSVSTLTIQRTQQEDSAVYLCASSLYTVQNTEAFFGQGTRLTVV.

V and J are TRBV6-5 and TRBJ2-5; a weak D match, TRBD1 (6 bases). V lost 4 bases, J lost 5 bases, and 11 bases lay in between. CDR3 length equals 13 residues. CDR1 and CDR2 (germline): MNHEY, SVGAGI. The chain's CDR3 is CASSSPGDETQYF. The CDR3 nucleotides are TGTGCCAGCAGTTCGCCAGGGGATGAGACCCAGTACTTC.

The J gene is TRBJ2-5, the V gene TRBV29-1; D call uncertain. V gave up 4 bases and J gave up 1 base, with 7 bases separating them. Germline assignment: CDR1 SQVTM and CDR2 ANQGSEA. The CDR3 has 12 residues. The CDR3 is CSVVVLQETQYF. The CDR3, as DNA: TGCAGCGTTGTTGTCCTCCAAGAGACCCAGTACTTC.

A few counts support this clonotype. The gene calls are TRBV20-1 and TRBJ2-7; 10 bases are a match to TRBD1. CDR1 DFQATT and CDR2 SNEGSKA come from the germline V gene (reference sequence). The V and J ends lost 1 base and 3 bases, in that order; junction bases with no gene match: 3. This CDR3 contains 14 residues. The CDR3 DNA reads TGCAGTGCTAGAGGGGGACAGGGGTACTACGAGCAGTACTTC. It encodes CSARGGQGYYEQYF.

This clonotype was detected many times. V and J are TRBV5-1 and TRBJ2-2; D is ambiguous. The germline V gene has CDR1 SGHRS and CDR2 YFSETQ. The V end was cut by 0 bases, the J end by 1 base, with 7 bases between. The CDR3 has 15 residues. The CDR3 here is CASSLGQVNTGELFF. The DNA of the CDR3 is TGCGCCAGCAGCTTGGGCCAGGTGAACACCGGGGAGCTGTTTTTT.

The rearrangement uses TRBV5-1 and TRBJ1-6, with 11 bases fitting TRBD1. Germline trimming cut 4 bases from V and 7 bases from J; bases unmatched to any gene: 4. The germline V gene encodes CDR1 SGHRS and CDR2 YFSETQ. This CDR3 has 15 amino acids. The CDR3 nucleotides are TGCGCCAGCAGCGGGGGACAGGGGGAGAATTCACCCCTCCACTTT. Encoded protein: CASSGGQGENSPLHF.

This clonotype was recorded a few times. The genes are TRBV5-1 and TRBJ2-7; D uncertain. The CDR3 totals 13 residues. V gave up 4 bases and J gave up 5 bases, with 13 bases separating them. CDR1 is SGHRS, CDR2 YFSETQ, per germline. The CDR3 loop is CASSLMGIHEQYF. CDR3 bases: TGCGCCAGCAGCCTCATGGGGATCCACGAGCAGTACTTC. The whole variable domain, remainder taken from reference TRBV5-1 and TRBJ2-7, is KAGVTQTPRYLIKTRGQQVTLSCSPISGHRSVSWYQQTPGQGLQFLFEYFSETQRNKGNFPGRFSGRQFSNSRSEMNVSTLELGDSALYLCASSLMGIHEQYFGPGTRLTVT.

This clonotype was counted a few times. The V gene is TRBV6-6, the J gene TRBJ2-7; the D is unclear. Trimming shortened V by 0 bases and J by 2 bases, and 5 bases separated the two germline ends. The CDR3 has 13 residues. Germline CDR1 is MNHNY and CDR2 is SVGAGI (reference sequence). The CDR3 region is CASSYSWTYEQYF. CDR3 sequence (DNA): TGTGCCAGCAGTTACTCCTGGACCTACGAGCAGTACTTC.

The gene calls are TRBV6-5 and TRBJ2-2; D unclear. The CDR3 sequence is 19 residues long. The V end was cut by 0 bases, the J end by 3 bases, with 20 bases between. CDR1 and CDR2 (germline): MNHEY, SVGAGI. The CDR3 region is CASSYSIKNGRRYTGELFF. The CDR3 nucleotides read TGTGCCAGCAGTTACTCGATAAAAAATGGCAGGCGATACACCGGGGAGCTGTTTTTT.

A few counts support this clonotype. Here the CDR3 DNA reads TGTGCCAGCAGCCGAAAAGACAGGGCAAGGGAGCTGTTTTTT. Amino acid sequence: CASSRKDRARELFF. The chain combines TRBV7-2 with TRBJ2-2, with 7 bases lining up with TRBD1. The germline V gene has CDR1 SGHTA and CDR2 FQGNSA. After removal of 5 bases from V and 9 bases from J, the junction contained 9 bases not matched to a gene. The CDR3 covers 14 residues.

The chain employs TRBV30 and TRBJ1-6; TRBD1 agrees at 7 bases. Germline CDR1 is GTSNPN and CDR2 is SVGIG (reference sequence). V gave up 7 bases and J gave up 9 bases; unmatched junction bases: 12. The CDR3 is 14 amino acids. In nucleotides, the CDR3 is TGTGCCTACTCTACTCAGACAGGGACTTCACCCCTCCACTTT. Translating gives CAYSTQTGTSPLHF. Full variable domain (remainder filled in from reference TRBV30 and TRBJ1-6): SQTIHQWPATLVQPVGSPLSLECTVEGTSNPNLYWYRQAAGRGLQLLFYSVGIGQISSEVPQNLSASRPQDRQFILSSKKLLLSDSGFYLCAYSTQTGTSPLHFGNGTRLTVT.

There are many counts of this clonotype. The J gene is TRBJ1-6, the V gene TRBV7-2; TRBD1 aligns across 8 bases. With V trimmed by 6 bases and J by 0 bases, 4 bases remained unmatched. Germline V lookup: CDR1 SGHTA, CDR2 FQGNSA. The CDR3 consists of 16 residues. The CDR3 nucleotides are TGTGCCAGCAGGGGACAGGATGTCTCCTATAATTCACCCCTCCACTTT. Protein sequence: CASRGQDVSYNSPLHF.

This clonotype appeared a few times. This chain joins TRBV28 and TRBJ1-5; possibly TRBD1 for D (6 bases). The ends were cut back, 8 bases at V and 4 bases at J, with 15 bases in the middle. Germline V gene sequence: CDR1 MDHEN, CDR2 SYDVKM. This CDR3 has 14 amino acids. The CDR3 bases are TGTGCCAGCCCCCATAAGGGGGGAAATCAGCCCCAGCATTTT. Translation: CASPHKGGNQPQHF.

In its sample, this clonotype was seen a few times. The gene calls are TRBV4-2 and TRBJ1-2; 7 positions match TRBD1. Germline V gene sequence: CDR1 LGHNA, CDR2 YNFKEQ. After removal of 0 bases from V and 3 bases from J, the junction contained 7 bases not matched to a gene. The CDR3 runs 16 residues. CDR3 region: CASSQEGTVVYYGYTF. The CDR3 coding sequence is TGTGCCAGCAGCCAAGAGGGGACAGTCGTTTACTATGGCTACACCTTC.

The chain employs TRBV9 and TRBJ1-1, with 9 nucleotides matching TRBD1. CDR1 is SGDLS, CDR2 YYNGEE, per germline. V lost 4 bases, J lost 5 bases, and 6 bases stayed unmatched. The CDR3 has 14 residues. The CDR3 nucleotides read TGTGCCAGCAGCCCAGGACAGGGGTTAACTGAAGCTTTCTTT. It yields the protein CASSPGQGLTEAFF.

As for this clonotype: An end of the junction differs from the germline gene, which may be a read error. This chain joins TRBV3-1 and TRBJ2-7; D unresolved. This CDR3 region has 13 residues. Germline V CDR1 and CDR2: LGHDT, YNNKEL (reference sequence). In DNA, the CDR3 is TGTGCCAGCAGCCAAGCGAACCTCGGAAGTCTCTCCTTC. Protein product: CASSQANLGSLSF.

This chain uses TRBV2 with TRBJ2-6, with D unresolved. This CDR3 contains 12 residues. Trimming removed 2 bases from V and 9 bases from J, with 5 bases in between. The germline CDR1 and CDR2 sequences are SNHLY and FYNNEI. The CDR3 loop reads CASSERDNVLTF. Written as DNA, the CDR3 is TGTGCCAGCAGTGAAAGGGACAACGTCCTGACTTTC.

The J gene is TRBJ2-1, the V gene TRBV5-4, with D possibly TRBD1 on 5 matching bases. The CDR3 consists of 14 residues. Germline values: CDR1 SGHNT, CDR2 YYREEE (reference sequence). The V gene lost 1 base and the J gene lost 8 bases, with 13 bases spanning the gap. The chain's CDR3 is CASSLPPPGHEQFF. CDR3 bases: TGTGCCAGCAGCTTGCCCCCTCCAGGGCATGAGCAGTTCTTC.